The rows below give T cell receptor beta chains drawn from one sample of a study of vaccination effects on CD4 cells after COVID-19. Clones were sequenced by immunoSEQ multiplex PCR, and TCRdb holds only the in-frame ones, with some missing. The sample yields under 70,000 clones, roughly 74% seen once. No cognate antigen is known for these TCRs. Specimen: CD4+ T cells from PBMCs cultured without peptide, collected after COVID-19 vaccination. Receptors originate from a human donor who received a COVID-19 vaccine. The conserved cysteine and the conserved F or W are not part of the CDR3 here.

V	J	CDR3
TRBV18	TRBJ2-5	ASSPFRDSLAETQY
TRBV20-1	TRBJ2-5	SASSGGGTQY
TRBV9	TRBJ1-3	ASSVAGEGGHTIY
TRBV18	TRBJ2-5	ASSPYRDIETQY
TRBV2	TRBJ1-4	ASSEAGGVPEKLF
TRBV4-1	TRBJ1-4	ASSPRQGEKLF
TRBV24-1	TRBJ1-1	ATSDGGRAGNTEAF
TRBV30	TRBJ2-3	ASGRGYSGTQY
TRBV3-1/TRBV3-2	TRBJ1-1	ASSQGNAEAF
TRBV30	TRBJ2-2	AWRVGQSNTGELF
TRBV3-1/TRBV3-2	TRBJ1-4	ASSLLTGVNEKLF
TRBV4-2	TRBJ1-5	ASSLGTEDQPQH
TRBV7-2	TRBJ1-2	ASSSNGGYGYT
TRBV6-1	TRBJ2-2	ASSEALSTGELF
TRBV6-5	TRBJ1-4	ASSTHRGTNEKLF
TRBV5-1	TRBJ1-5	ASSVTGAGNQPQH
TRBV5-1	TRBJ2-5	ASSLVGQGETQY
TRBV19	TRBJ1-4	ASSIVTGGLGMELF
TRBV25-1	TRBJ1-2	ASSRGSGGYT
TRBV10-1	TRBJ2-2	ASSGDNTGELF
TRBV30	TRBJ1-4	AWNRLTNEKLF
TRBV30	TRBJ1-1	AWVHMNTEAF
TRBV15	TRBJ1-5	ATSRPPATGTGQPQH
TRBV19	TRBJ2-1	ASSATGGARNEQF
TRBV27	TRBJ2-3	ASSLFGLLGGDTQY
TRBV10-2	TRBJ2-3	ASSETGRTDTQY
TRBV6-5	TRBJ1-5	ASKRDLNQPQH
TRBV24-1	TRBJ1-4	ATSEGQGVDKLF
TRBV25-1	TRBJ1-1	ASRKTGGTEAF
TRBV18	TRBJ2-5	ASSPNGQETQY
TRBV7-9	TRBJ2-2	ASSLRWGFANTGELF
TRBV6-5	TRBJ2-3	ASTYNTDTQY
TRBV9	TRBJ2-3	ASSEGTGGFRTDTQY
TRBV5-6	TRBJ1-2	ASSLIQGPNYGYT
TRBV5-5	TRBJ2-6	ASSPRTTGANVLT
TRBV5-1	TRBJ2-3	ASSLRTHAQDTQY
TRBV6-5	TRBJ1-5	ASRAGQPNQPQH
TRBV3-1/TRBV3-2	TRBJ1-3	ASRRQGDTIY
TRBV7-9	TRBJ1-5	ASSLGAGGKYQPQH
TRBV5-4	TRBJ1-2	ASSLGGSLGLGYT
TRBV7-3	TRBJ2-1	ASSFQGYSYNEQF
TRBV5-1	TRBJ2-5	ASSLAAGKETQY
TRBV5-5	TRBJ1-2	ASTIRSEHYGYT
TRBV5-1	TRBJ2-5	ASSLDQGAETQY
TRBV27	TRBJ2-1	ASSLAGGHSLFNEQF
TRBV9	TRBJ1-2	ASSVGGNYGYT
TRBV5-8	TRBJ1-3	ASSFRPQGVSGNTIY
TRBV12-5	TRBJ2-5	ASNRQAQETQY
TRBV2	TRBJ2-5	ASSAGQPKETQY
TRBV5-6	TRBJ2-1	ASSHRDRNNEQF
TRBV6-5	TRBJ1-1	ASRVARANTEAF
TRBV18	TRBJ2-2	ASSPQWAGELF
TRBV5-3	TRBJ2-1	ARSFEAPAGQF
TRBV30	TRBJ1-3	AFRNQGGNTIY
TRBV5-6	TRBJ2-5	ASSLAAVQETQY
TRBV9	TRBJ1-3	ASSARDRGGRNTIY
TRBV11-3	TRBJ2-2	ASSKPLGAGATGELF
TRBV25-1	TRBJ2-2	ASSESASGGWSGELF
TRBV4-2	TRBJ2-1	ASSQPGQSLRSSYNEQF